Detailed here is one T cell receptor beta chain. This clone's antigen is unknown. There are no base qualities to consult, and no much larger clone falls within one base. TRB sequencing used genomic DNA with the immunoSEQ assay at survey resolution or the hsTCRB kit. In the original analysis: The immunoSEQ software handled initial read processing, and the LymphoSeq R package was used for repertoire analyses. For each TRB dataset, clonality was calculated as 1 minus normalized Shannon entropy, and the Gini coefficient was computed as well. Phenotypes of unsorted samples were inferred by mapping TRB sequences from sorted subsets of the recipient or donor onto the same recipient's unsorted samples. Not all clones reach the TCRdb copy of this immuneACCESS table, which keeps in-frame sequences only. Checked studies attribute under half of the gap to unresolved V genes and leave the rest unexplained. The D gene and trimming were derived from the DNA, and the V and J assignments and clone size from that table. Across this sample there are 30,000 to 45,000 clones, with roughly 78% seen only once. The top ten hold 8.1% of the sample.

The sample originates from a study of T cells after posttransplantation cyclophosphamide (dated by TCRdb to the mid-2010s). Turning to the overall study: T cell repertoire reconstitution was tracked by TRB sequencing after myeloablative bone marrow transplantation in which posttransplantation cyclophosphamide was used as GVHD prophylaxis. Samples from around 40 PTCy-treated patients and 15 to 20 related bone marrow donors of those patients were subjected to antigen receptor sequencing. Blood from all 35 or so PTCy patients who had 1-year posttransplant specimens underwent TRB sequencing. Up to roughly 3 additional blood samples from 2 to 5.2 years after transplant were also TRB-sequenced in 3 patients, as was pretransplant blood from several patients. Because TRA and TRB clonality were tightly correlated in roughly 10 samples, subsequent TCR analyses were focused on TRB only. Public TRB sequences were queried against a database of over 3,000 sequences associated with responses to pathogens, tumor antigens, self-antigens and alloantigens.

Overall study outcomes, separate from this receptor: Across over 40 patients, TRB clonality was highly associated with recipient CMV seropositivity and CMV reactivation, and PTCy diversity was similar to diversity in CNI/methotrexate controls. The TRB repertoires of T cells infiltrating skin or GI tract showed only limited overlap with the TRB repertoires of T cells in blood. Donor-recipient similarity was low at 1-2 months but increased during the first year, and donor CD8+ memory clones often dominated later blood repertoires.

The treatment or condition label of this sample denotes: high-dose cyclophosphamide on days +3 and +4 as single-agent GVHD prophylaxis. For conditioning, the PTCy patients got busulfan and fludarabine, then a related or unrelated marrow graft, followed by cyclophosphamide on days +3 and +4. The PTCy-treated patients were drawn from a prospective, multi-institutional clinical trial. Peripheral blood and bone marrow mononuclear cells were isolated by Ficoll-Hypaque density centrifugation and cryopreserved. CD4+ and CD8+ T cells, including naive and memory subsets, were sorted by FACS on a FACSAria II. The trim is 6 bases for V and 0 bases for J, with a gap of 16 bases between the germline ends. Including cysteine and phenylalanine, the CDR3 has 16 amino acids. Only the CDR3 DNA stays, 48 bases, in frame from base 1. From the germline V gene (reference sequence), CDR1 is LNHDA and CDR2 is SQIVND.

The sequencing used CD4+ T cells sorted from blood, collected approximately 2,000 days after a stem cell transplant with posttransplant cyclophosphamide. This chain joins TRBV19 to TRBJ2-3, with TRBD1 as a weak D call on 5 bases. The sequence was collected from a female patient between 40 and 50 years old who received an allogeneic stem cell transplant from a related donor, was CMV-positive, and had no GVHD. After a transplant, the graft donor may have provided part of the T cells. The CDR3 sequence is CASSRDSLGSTDTQYF. Read as DNA, the sequence is TGTGCCAGTAGCCGTGACAGTCTTGGTAGCACAGATACGCAGTATTTT.